This TCR beta chain originates from a study of cytomegalovirus exposure and HLA in healthy donors. Study-wide context: A subsequent analysis reported that the 110 or so validation repertoires were produced on the same platform that had also been used for the 666 first-cohort repertoires.

The CDR3 loop spans 15 amino acids. With 7 bases clipped from V and 2 bases from J, the junction kept 8 bases outside the gene matches. The germline V gene has CDR1 MDHEN and CDR2 SYDVKM. Data came from immunoSEQ multiplex PCR; TCRdb stores just in-frame clones and leaves some out. This sample has 200,000 to 250,000 clones; 85% to 90% occur once, and the top ten carry 2.6%. The sample holds one count of this clone. The antigen is unknown. Regarding the study as a whole: Later, an analysis found that TCR clusters from the first cohort tended to co-occur in the 110 or so validation repertoires. Reported performance of the classifier showed diagnosis of cytomegalovirus status with high specificity and sensitivity.

Input material: PBMCs. This chain links TRBV28 with TRBJ2-3, with 8 positions matching TRBD2. The origin of this receptor is a man in his late teens or twenties in good health and CMV-seronegative. The CDR3 loop is CASTDSGRNTDTQYF. CDR3 sequence (DNA): TGTGCCAGCACTGACAGCGGGAGAAACACAGATACGCAGTATTTT.